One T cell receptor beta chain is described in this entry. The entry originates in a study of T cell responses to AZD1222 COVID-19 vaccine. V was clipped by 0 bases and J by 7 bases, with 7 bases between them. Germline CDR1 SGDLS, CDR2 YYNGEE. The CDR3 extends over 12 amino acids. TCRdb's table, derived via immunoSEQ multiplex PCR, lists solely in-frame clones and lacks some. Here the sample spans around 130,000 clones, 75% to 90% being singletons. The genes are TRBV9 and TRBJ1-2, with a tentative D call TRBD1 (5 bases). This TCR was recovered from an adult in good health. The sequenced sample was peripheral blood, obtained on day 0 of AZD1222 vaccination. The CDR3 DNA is TGTGCCAGCAGCGTAGAGGGACTTGGCTACACCTTC. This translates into CASSVEGLGYTF.